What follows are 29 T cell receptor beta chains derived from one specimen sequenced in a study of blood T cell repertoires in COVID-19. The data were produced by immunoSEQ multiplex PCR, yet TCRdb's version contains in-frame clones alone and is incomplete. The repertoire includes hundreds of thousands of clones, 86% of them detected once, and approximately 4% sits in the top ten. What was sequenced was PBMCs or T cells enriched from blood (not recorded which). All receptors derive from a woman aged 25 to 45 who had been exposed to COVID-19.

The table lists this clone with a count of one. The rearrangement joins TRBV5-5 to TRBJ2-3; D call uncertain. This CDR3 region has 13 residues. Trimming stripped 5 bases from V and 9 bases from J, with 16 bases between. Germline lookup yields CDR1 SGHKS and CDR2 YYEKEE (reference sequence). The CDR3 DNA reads TGTGCCAGCAGTTCTGGGCCCGGCGCGACGCAGTATTTT. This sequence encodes CASSSGPGATQYF.

Here the CDR3 DNA reads TGTGCCAGCAGTCTAGTAGCGGGGGCTACCTACGAGCAGTACTTC. Encoded protein: CASSLVAGATYEQYF. The genes are TRBV3-1 (or the pseudogene TRBV3-2) and TRBJ2-7; TRBD2 agrees at 9 bases. Unmatched junction bases numbered 8, after V lost 6 bases and J lost 2 bases. The germline V gene has CDR1 LGHDT and CDR2 YNNKEL (reference sequence). This CDR3 has 15 amino acids.

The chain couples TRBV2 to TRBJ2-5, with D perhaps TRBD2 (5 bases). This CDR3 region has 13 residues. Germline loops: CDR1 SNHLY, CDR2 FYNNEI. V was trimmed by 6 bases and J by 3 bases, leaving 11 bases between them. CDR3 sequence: CASSYVREETQYF. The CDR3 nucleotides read TGTGCCAGCAGCTACGTGAGGGAAGAGACCCAGTACTTC.

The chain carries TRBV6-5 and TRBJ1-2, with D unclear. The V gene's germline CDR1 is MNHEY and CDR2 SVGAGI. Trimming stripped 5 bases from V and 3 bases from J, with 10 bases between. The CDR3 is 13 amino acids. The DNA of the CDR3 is TGTGCCAGCAGTATGGGCTTAGACTATGGCTACACCTTC. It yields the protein CASSMGLDYGYTF.

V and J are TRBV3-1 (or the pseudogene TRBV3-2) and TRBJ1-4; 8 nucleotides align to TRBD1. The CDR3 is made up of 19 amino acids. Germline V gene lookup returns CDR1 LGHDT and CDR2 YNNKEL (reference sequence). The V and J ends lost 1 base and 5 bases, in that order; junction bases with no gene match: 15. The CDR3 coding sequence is TGTGCCAGCAGCCAAGGAAGGAGGACAGGGAGTTTTTGGAATGAAAAACTGTTTTTT. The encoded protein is CASSQGRRTGSFWNEKLFF.

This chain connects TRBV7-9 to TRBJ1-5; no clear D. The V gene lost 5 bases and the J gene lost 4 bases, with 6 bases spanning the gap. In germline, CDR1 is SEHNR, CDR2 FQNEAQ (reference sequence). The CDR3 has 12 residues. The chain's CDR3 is CASSEQNQPQHF. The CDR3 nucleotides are TGTGCCAGCAGCGAACAAAATCAGCCCCAGCATTTT.

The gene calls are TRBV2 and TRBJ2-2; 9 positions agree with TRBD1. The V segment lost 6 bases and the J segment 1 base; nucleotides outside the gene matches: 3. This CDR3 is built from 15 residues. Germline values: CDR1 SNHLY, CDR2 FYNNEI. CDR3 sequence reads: CASRGQGGNTGELFF. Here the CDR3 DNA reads TGTGCCAGCAGGGGACAGGGAGGGAACACCGGGGAGCTGTTTTTT.

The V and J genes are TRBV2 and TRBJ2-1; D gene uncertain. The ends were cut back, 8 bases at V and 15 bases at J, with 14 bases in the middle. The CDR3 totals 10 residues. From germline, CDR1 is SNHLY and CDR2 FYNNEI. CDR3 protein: CASGTTGVFF. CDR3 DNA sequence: TGTGCCAGCGGTACTACGGGTGTGTTCTTC.

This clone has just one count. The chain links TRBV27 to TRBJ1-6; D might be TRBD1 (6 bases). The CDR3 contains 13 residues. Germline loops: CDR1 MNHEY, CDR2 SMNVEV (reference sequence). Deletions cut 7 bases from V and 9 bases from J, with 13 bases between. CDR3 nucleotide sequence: TGTGCCAGCACCCCGGGGGGGGCTTCACCCCTCCACTTT. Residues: CASTPGGASPLHF.

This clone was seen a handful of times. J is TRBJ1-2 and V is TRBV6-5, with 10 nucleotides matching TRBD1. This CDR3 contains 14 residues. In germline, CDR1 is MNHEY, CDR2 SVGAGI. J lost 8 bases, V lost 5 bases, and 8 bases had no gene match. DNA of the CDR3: TGTGCCAGCAGTATGGGACAGGGGTTCGGGGGCTACACCTTC. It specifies CASSMGQGFGGYTF.

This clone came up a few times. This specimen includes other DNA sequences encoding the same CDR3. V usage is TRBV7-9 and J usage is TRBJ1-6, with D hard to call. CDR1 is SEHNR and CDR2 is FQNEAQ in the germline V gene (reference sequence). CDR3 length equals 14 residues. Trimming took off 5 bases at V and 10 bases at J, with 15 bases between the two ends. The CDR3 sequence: CASSPTGEGSPLHF. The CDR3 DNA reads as TGTGCCAGCAGCCCCACCGGGGAGGGCTCACCCCTCCACTTT.

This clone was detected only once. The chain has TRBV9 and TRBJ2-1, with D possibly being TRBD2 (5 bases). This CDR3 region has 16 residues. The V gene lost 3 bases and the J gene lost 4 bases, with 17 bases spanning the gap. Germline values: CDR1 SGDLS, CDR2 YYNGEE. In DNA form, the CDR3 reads TGTGCCAGCAGCGGTCCGGGGATCGTTAGGTACAATGAGCAGTTCTTC. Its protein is CASSGPGIVRYNEQFF.

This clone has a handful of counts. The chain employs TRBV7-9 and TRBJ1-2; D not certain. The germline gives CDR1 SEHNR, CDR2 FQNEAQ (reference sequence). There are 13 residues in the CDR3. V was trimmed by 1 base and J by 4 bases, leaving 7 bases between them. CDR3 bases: TGTGCCAGCAGCTTAGGAGGTATCTATGGCTACACCTTC. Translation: CASSLGGIYGYTF. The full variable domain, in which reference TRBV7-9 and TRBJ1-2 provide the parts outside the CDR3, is DTGVSQNPRHKITKRGQNVTFRCDPISEHNRLYWYRQTLGQGPEFLTYFQNEAQLEKSRLLSDRFSAERPKGSFSTLEIQRTEQGDSAMYLCASSLGGIYGYTFGSGTRLTVV.

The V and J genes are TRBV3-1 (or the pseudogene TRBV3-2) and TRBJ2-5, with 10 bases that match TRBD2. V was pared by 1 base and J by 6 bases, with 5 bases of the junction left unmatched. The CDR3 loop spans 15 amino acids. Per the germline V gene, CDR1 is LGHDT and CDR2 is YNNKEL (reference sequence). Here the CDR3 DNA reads TGTGCCAGCAGCCAAGGAGCGGGGGGGATAAAGACCCAGTACTTC. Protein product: CASSQGAGGIKTQYF.

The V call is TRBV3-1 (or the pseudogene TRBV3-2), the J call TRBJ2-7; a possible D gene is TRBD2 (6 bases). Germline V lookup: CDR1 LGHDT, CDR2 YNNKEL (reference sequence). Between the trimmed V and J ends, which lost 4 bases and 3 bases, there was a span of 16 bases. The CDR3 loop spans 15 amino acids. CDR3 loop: CASSLALGGHYEQYF. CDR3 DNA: TGTGCCAGCAGCCTTGCGCTGGGGGGTCACTACGAGCAGTACTTC.

The CDR3 reads CASSLASGAYEQYF. In DNA form, the CDR3 reads TGTGCCAGCAGTTTGGCTAGCGGGGCCTACGAGCAGTACTTC. The chain joins TRBV27 to TRBJ2-7; 9 bases agree with TRBD2. The CDR3 has 14 amino acids. The germline CDR1 and CDR2 sequences are MNHEY and SMNVEV (reference sequence). J gave up 2 bases and V 3 bases, and 2 bases lay outside the gene matches.

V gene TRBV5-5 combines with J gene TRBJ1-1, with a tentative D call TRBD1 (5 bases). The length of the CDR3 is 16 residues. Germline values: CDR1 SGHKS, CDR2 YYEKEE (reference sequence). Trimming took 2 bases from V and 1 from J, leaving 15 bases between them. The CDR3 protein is CASSFRGAGTNTEAFF. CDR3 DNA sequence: TGTGCCAGCAGCTTCCGCGGGGCGGGGACGAACACTGAAGCTTTCTTT.

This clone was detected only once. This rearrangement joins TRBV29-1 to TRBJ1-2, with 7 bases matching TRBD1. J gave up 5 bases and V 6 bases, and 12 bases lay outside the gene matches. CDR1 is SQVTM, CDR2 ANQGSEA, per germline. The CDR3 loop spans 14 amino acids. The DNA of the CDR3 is TGCAGCGTCATGACACAGGGGTCTGGGTATGGCTACACCTTC. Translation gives CSVMTQGSGYGYTF.

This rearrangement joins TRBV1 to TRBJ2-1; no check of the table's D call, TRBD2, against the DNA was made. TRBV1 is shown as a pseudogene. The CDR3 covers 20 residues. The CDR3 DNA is TGCACCAGCACCCCTCGTCGGGTGGGAGCGCCAATGAGCTCCTACAATGAGCAGTTCTTC. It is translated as CTSTPRRVGAPMSSYNEQFF.

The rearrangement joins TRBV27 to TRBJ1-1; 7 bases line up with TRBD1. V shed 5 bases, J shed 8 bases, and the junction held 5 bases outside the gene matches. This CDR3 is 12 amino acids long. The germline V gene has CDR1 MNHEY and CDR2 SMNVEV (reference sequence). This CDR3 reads CASSRWGQEAFF. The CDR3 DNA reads TGTGCCAGCAGTCGATGGGGACAGGAAGCTTTCTTT.

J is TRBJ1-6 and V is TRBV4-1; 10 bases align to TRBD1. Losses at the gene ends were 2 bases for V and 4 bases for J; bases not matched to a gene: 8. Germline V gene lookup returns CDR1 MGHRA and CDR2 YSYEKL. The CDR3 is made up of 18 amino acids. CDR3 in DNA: TGCGCCAGCAGCCAACGGGGGGACAGGGGAATTTATAATTCACCCCTCCACTTT. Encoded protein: CASSQRGDRGIYNSPLHF.

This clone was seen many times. In DNA form, the CDR3 reads TGTGCCAGCTGGGACAGGGGGCAGCAGAATTCACCCCTCCACTTT. The encoded protein is CASWDRGQQNSPLHF. The chain recombines TRBV2 with TRBJ1-6, with TRBD1 matching over 12 bases. J was trimmed by 7 bases and V by 8 bases; bases with no gene match: 6. The V gene's germline CDR1 is SNHLY and CDR2 FYNNEI. The length of the CDR3 is 15 residues.

CDR3 amino acids: CASSVRWGGQETQYF. The CDR3 bases are TGTGCCAGTAGTGTACGCTGGGGGGGCCAAGAGACCCAGTACTTC. The chain uses TRBV19 and TRBJ2-5; 7 nucleotides agree with TRBD2. The CDR3 contains 15 residues. Germline trimming cut 5 bases from V and 1 base from J; bases unmatched to any gene: 7. Germline-derived CDR1 and CDR2 are LNHDA and SQIVND (reference sequence). The complete variable domain, with remaining parts taken from reference TRBV19 and TRBJ2-5, reads DGGITQSPKYLFRKEGQNVTLSCEQNLNHDAMYWYRQDPGQGLRLIYYSQIVNDFQKGDIAEGYSVSREKKESFPLTVTSAQKNPTAFYLCASSVRWGGQETQYFGPGTRLLVL.

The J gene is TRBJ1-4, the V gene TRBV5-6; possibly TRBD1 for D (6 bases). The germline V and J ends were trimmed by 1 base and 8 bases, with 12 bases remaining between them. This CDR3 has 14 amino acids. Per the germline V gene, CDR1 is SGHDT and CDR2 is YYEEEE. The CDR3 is CASSLWGPYEKLFF. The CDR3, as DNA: TGTGCCAGCAGCTTGTGGGGGCCATACGAAAAACTGTTTTTT. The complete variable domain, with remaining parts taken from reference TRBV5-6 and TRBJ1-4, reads DAGVTQSPTHLIKTRGQQVTLRCSPKSGHDTVSWYQQALGQGPQFIFQYYEEEERQRGNFPDRFSGHQFPNYSSELNVNALLLGDSALYLCASSLWGPYEKLFFGSGTQLSVL.

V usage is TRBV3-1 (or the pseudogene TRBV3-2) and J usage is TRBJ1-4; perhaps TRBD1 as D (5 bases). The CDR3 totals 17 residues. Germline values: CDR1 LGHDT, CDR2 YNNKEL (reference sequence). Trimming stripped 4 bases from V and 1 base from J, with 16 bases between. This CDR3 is CASSLETAAQTNEKLFF. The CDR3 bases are TGTGCCAGCAGCCTAGAGACAGCTGCGCAAACTAATGAAAAACTGTTTTTT.

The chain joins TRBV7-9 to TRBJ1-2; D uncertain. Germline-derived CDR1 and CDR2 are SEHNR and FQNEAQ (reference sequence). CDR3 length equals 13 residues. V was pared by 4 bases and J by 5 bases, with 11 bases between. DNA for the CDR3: TGTGCCAGCAGCTCCCAGGATTTTTATGGCTACACCTTC. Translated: CASSSQDFYGYTF.

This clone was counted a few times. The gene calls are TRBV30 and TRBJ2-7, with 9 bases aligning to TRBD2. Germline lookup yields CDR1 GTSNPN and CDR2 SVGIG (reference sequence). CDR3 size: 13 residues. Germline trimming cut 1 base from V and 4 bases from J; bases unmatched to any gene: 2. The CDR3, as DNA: TGTGCCTGGAGTGGGGGACTAGCTTACGAGCAGTACTTC. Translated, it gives CAWSGGLAYEQYF.

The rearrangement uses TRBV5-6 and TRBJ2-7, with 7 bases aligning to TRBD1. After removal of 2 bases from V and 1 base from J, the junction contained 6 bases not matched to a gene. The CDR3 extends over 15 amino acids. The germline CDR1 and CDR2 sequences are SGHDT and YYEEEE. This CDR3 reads CASSLKGGESYEQYF. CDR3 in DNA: TGTGCCAGCAGCTTAAAAGGGGGCGAATCCTACGAGCAGTACTTC. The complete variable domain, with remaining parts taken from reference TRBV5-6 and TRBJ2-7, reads DAGVTQSPTHLIKTRGQQVTLRCSPKSGHDTVSWYQQALGQGPQFIFQYYEEEERQRGNFPDRFSGHQFPNYSSELNVNALLLGDSALYLCASSLKGGESYEQYFGPGTRLTVT.

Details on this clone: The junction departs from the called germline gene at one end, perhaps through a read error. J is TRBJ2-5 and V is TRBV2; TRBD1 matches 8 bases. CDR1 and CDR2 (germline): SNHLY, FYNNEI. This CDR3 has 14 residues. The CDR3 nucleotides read TGTGCGAGCACCAGGACAGGGTCGGGGGAGACCCAGTACTTC. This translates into CASTRTGSGETQYF.